What follows describes a single T cell receptor (beta chain). Other DNA sequences in this sample translate to the same CDR3. This sample is drawn from a study of CD8+ T cells in alopecia areata. cDNA prepared by RNA extraction and subsequent reverse transcription served as the template for sequencing. Libraries were prepared by immunoSEQ multiplex PCR; TCRdb keeps only in-frame clonotypes and omits some of them. This sample carries roughly 150,000 clones, around 87% of them seen once, and the ten largest clones take approximately 15%. CDR1 and CDR2 from the germline V gene are SGHRS and YFSETQ. There are 14 residues in the CDR3. Trimming left V 5 bases short and J 1 base short, with 13 bases between.

The V gene is TRBV5-1, the J gene TRBJ2-7; D may be TRBD1 or TRBD2 (5 bases each). The input for sequencing was CD8+ T cells sorted from blood, taken at week 0. This sequence originates from a human donor with alopecia areata. The CDR3 region has the DNA TGCGCCAGCAGTTCCGGGACGGGATCCTACGAGCAGTACTTC. Protein: CASSSGTGSYEQYF.